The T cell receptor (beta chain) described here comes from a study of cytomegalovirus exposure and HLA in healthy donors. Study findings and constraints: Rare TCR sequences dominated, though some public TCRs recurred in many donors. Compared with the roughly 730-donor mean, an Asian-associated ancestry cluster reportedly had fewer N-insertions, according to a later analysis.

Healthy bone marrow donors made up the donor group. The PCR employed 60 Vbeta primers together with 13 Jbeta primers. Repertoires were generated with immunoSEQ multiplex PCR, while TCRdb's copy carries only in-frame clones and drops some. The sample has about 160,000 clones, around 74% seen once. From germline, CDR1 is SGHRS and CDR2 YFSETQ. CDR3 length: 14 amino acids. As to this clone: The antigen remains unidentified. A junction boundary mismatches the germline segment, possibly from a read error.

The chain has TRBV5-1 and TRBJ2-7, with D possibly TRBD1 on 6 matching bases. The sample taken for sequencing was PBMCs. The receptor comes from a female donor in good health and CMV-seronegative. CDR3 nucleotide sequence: TGCGCCAGCAGGGACAGACTTAGCTCCTACGAGCAGTGCTTC. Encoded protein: CASRDRLSSYEQCF.